Following are 10 T cell receptor beta chains from one sample sequenced in a study of cytomegalovirus exposure and HLA in healthy donors. Here immunoSEQ multiplex PCR was the method, and the copy in TCRdb shows in-frame clones only, minus some. The sample lists some 260,000 clones, roughly 87% occurring once. Sequencing was done on a sample of PBMCs. Receptors were obtained from a man between 18 and 35 years old in good health and CMV-seropositive.

This chain links TRBV28 with TRBJ1-5; D gene unclear. Germline CDR1 reads MDHEN; CDR2 reads SYDVKM. The CDR3 loop spans 16 amino acids. Trimming pared 2 bases from V and 2 bases from J, leaving 13 bases between. CDR3 in amino acids: CASSLRAGPRNQPQHF. The CDR3 nucleotides are TGTGCCAGCAGTTTAAGGGCCGGCCCACGCAATCAGCCCCAGCATTTT.

J is TRBJ2-5 and V is TRBV7-2; D is undetermined. This CDR3 has 11 residues. Trimming left V 5 bases short and J 5 bases short, with 6 bases between. The germline CDR1 and CDR2 sequences are SGHTA and FQGNSA. In nucleotides, the CDR3 is TGTGCCAGCAGCGCTTTCGAGACCCAGTACTTC. Translation: CASSAFETQYF.

This clone was picked up one time. This sequence joins TRBV25-1 and TRBJ1-3; TRBD1 is a possible D gene (5 bases). Germline lookup yields CDR1 MGHDK and CDR2 SYGVNS. The V end was cut by 4 bases, the J end by 2 bases, with 15 bases between. This CDR3 is 16 amino acids long. The CDR3 DNA sequence: TGTGCCAGCAGTGTATACAGGAGAGGAACTGGAAACACCATATATTTT. This translates into CASSVYRRGTGNTIYF.

The chain is built from TRBV6-1 and TRBJ2-7; TRBD2 aligns across 7 bases. The V gene's germline CDR1 is MNHNS and CDR2 SASEGT. This CDR3 has 15 amino acids. J lost 4 bases, V lost 2 bases, and 8 bases had no gene match. The CDR3: CASSESGGSFYEQYF. CDR3 DNA: TGTGCCAGCAGTGAATCGGGGGGATCGTTTTACGAGCAGTACTTC.

In this sample, this clone turned up once. V is TRBV7-2 and J is TRBJ1-1; D is ambiguous. The CDR3 runs to 14 residues. The ends were cut back, 1 base at V and 0 bases at J, with 6 bases in the middle. Germline CDR1 and CDR2: SGHTA and FQGNSA. The CDR3: CASSLGSMNTEAFF. The CDR3, as DNA: TGTGCCAGCAGCTTAGGCAGCATGAACACTGAAGCTTTCTTT.

The rearrangement uses TRBV2 and TRBJ2-3; TRBD2 is a possible D gene (5 bases). This CDR3 is 16 amino acids long. The germline V gene has CDR1 SNHLY and CDR2 FYNNEI. V lost 6 bases to trimming and J lost 7 bases, with 23 bases between them. Here the CDR3 DNA reads TGTGCCAGCAGCGCTCCGTCGGCGGGTCTGGAGAATACGCAGTATTTT. It specifies CASSAPSAGLENTQYF.

The chain couples TRBV2 to TRBJ2-1; TRBD2 matches at 11 bases. The CDR3 is made up of 17 amino acids. Germline CDR1 is SNHLY and CDR2 is FYNNEI. V lost 7 bases and J lost 0; bases outside the gene matches: 8. The DNA for the CDR3 is TGTGCCAGCAAAACCGGGACTAGCGGATACTCCTACAATGAGCAGTTCTTC. Protein: CASKTGTSGYSYNEQFF.

The chain recombines TRBV27 with TRBJ1-5; D gene uncertain. V lost 3 bases and J 9 bases, leaving 12 bases between the germline ends. CDR3 length: 13 residues. Germline CDR1 MNHEY, CDR2 SMNVEV (reference sequence). CDR3 loop: CASSFGPQRPQHF. For the CDR3, the DNA is TGTGCCAGCAGTTTCGGCCCCCAGCGGCCCCAGCATTTT.

The genes are TRBV6-6 and TRBJ2-7, with D perhaps TRBD1 (5 bases). Germline assignment: CDR1 MNHNY and CDR2 SVGAGI (reference sequence). The CDR3 is 15 amino acids. V dropped 5 bases and J dropped 0 bases, with 14 bases sitting between them. The CDR3 reads CASSHRQHPSYEQYF. CDR3 DNA sequence: TGTGCCAGCAGTCACAGACAGCACCCCTCCTACGAGCAGTACTTC.

The V gene is TRBV6-5, the J gene TRBJ1-1; TRBD1 might be the D (5 bases). The CDR3 spans 11 residues. CDR1 and CDR2 from the germline V gene are MNHEY and SVGAGI. Trimming left V 5 bases short and J 10 bases short, with 11 bases between. Here the CDR3 DNA reads TGTGCCAGCAGTGAAGGGGTGGGAGCTTTCTTT. It specifies CASSEGVGAFF.